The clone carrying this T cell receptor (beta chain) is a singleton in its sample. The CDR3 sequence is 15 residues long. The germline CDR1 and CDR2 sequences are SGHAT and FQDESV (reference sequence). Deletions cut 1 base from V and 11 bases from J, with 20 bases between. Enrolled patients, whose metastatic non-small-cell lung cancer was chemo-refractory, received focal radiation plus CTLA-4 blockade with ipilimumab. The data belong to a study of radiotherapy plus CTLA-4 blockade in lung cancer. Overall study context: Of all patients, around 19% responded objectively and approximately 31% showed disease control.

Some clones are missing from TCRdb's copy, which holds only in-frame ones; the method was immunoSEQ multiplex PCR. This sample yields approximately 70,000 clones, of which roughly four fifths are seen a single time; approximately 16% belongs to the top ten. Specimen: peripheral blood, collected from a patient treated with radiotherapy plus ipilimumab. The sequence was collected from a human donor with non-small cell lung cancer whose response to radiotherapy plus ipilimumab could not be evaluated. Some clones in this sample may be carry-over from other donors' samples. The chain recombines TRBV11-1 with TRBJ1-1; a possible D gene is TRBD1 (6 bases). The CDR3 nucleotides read TGTGCCAGCAGCTTAGGTTTGGCAGGGGTCGGGTCGGCTTTCTTT. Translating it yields CASSLGLAGVGSAFF.